These 13 T cell receptor beta chains came from one sample sequenced in a study of T-cell memory formation after mild COVID-19. TCRdb called the 5' RACE reads again in MiXCR, with one record for every CDR3 protein. The sample gives 350,000 to 400,000 distinct CDR3 sequences, around 21% of which show up once; under 15% is in the top ten. The material sequenced was PBMCs or a T cell subset sorted from them (not recorded which). These receptors were taken from an adult woman who had mild COVID-19 (a few samples of this study predate the infection). Cell type and time point are not known.

This sequence joins TRBV5-1 and TRBJ2-1, with D perhaps assigned TRBD1 or TRBD2 (6 bases each). The germline gives CDR1 SGHRS, CDR2 YFSETQ. V lost 1 base and J 3 bases, leaving 11 bases between the germline ends. This CDR3 spans 15 amino acids. CDR3 region: CASSLRGDNYNEQFF. The CDR3 DNA follows: TGCGCCAGCAGCTTGAGGGGGGACAACTACAATGAGCAGTTCTTC.

This clonotype was seen more than once but under ten times. This chain uses TRBV6-2 or TRBV6-3 with TRBJ2-7; maybe TRBD2 (5 bases). The germline gives CDR1 MNHEY, CDR2 SVGEGT. This CDR3 is 16 amino acids long. V lost 2 bases and J 2 bases, leaving 16 bases between the germline ends. CDR3 region: CASSYPLTGMTYEQYF. CDR3 sequence (DNA): TGTGCCAGCAGTTACCCCCTGACCGGGATGACCTACGAGCAGTACTTC.

This clonotype appeared a few times. The chain employs TRBV7-9 and TRBJ1-5, with 10 bases fitting TRBD1. The CDR3 runs 14 residues. V was pared by 4 bases and J by 6 bases, with 3 bases of the junction left unmatched. Germline lookup yields CDR1 SEHNR and CDR2 FQNEAQ (reference sequence). CDR3 loop: CASSSGQGTQPQHF. The CDR3 coding sequence is TGTGCCAGCAGCTCGGGACAGGGGACTCAGCCCCAGCATTTT.

The gene calls are TRBV24-1 and TRBJ2-3; maybe TRBD1 (6 bases). Trimming removed 5 bases from V and 4 bases from J, with 9 bases in between. This CDR3 is 13 amino acids long. The germline gives CDR1 KGHDR, CDR2 SFDVKD. The CDR3 sequence: CATSVAGADTQYF. The CDR3 DNA reads as TGTGCCACCAGTGTCGCAGGGGCAGATACGCAGTATTTT.

The V and J genes are TRBV7-3 and TRBJ2-5, with D hard to call. Per the germline V gene, CDR1 is SGHTA and CDR2 is FQGTGA. V was pared by 1 base and J by 2 bases, with 8 bases between. The CDR3 runs to 14 residues. This CDR3 reads CASSLIGRQETQYF. CDR3 coding DNA: TGTGCCAGCAGCTTAATAGGGCGGCAAGAGACCCAGTACTTC.

This clonotype showed up just a few times. The V gene is TRBV24-1, the J gene TRBJ2-3, with D perhaps TRBD1 or TRBD2 (5 bases each). The germline V gene encodes CDR1 KGHDR and CDR2 SFDVKD. The V gene lost 3 bases and the J gene lost 2 bases, with 14 bases spanning the gap. The CDR3 runs to 16 residues. For the CDR3, the DNA is TGTGCCACCAGTGATCTTGAAATGGGGGACACAGATACGCAGTATTTT. Translated: CATSDLEMGDTDTQYF.

This clonotype has just a few counts. The J gene is TRBJ2-1, the V gene TRBV10-3; D call uncertain. V gave up 6 bases and J gave up 2 bases, with 14 bases separating them. The CDR3 loop spans 15 amino acids. Germline CDR1 is ENHRY and CDR2 is SYGVKD. In DNA, the CDR3 is TGTGCCATCAGCTCTGAGCATCCGACCTACAATGAGCAGTTCTTC. Protein sequence: CAISSEHPTYNEQFF.

This chain uses TRBV4-1 with TRBJ2-7, with a possible D match to TRBD1 (6 bases). This CDR3 spans 13 amino acids. V was trimmed by 2 bases and J by 6 bases, leaving 11 bases between them. The germline CDR1 and CDR2 sequences are MGHRA and YSYEKL. The CDR3 loop is CASSQLGAAEQYF. As DNA, the CDR3 is TGCGCCAGCAGCCAACTGGGGGCGGCCGAGCAGTACTTC.

CDR3 DNA: TGTGCCAGCAGCTTGATGCATAGCGGGAGCCCCCAAGAGACCCAGTACTTC. It codes for CASSLMHSGSPQETQYF. The chain employs TRBV5-4 and TRBJ2-5, with 9 bases that match TRBD2. Germline V gene sequence: CDR1 SGHNT, CDR2 YYREEE (reference sequence). Unmatched junction bases numbered 8, after V lost 1 base and J lost 1 base. The CDR3 consists of 17 residues.

The rearrangement links TRBV20-1 to TRBJ2-3; perhaps TRBD2 as D (5 bases). This CDR3 has 16 amino acids. Germline CDR1 DFQATT, CDR2 SNEGSKA (reference sequence). V was clipped by 6 bases and J by 3 bases, with 22 bases between them. CDR3 residues: CSAIYPDSYITDTQYF. DNA of the CDR3: TGCAGTGCCATATACCCGGACTCCTACATAACAGATACGCAGTATTTT.

This clonotype has only a few counts. The gene calls are TRBV29-1 and TRBJ1-2; D is ambiguous. Deletions cut 2 bases from V and 1 base from J, with 14 bases between. This CDR3 has 15 residues. The germline CDR1 and CDR2 sequences are SQVTM and ANQGSEA. In DNA, the CDR3 is TGCAGCGTTGAATATCGGACCGGAAATAACTATGGCTACACCTTC. Translation: CSVEYRTGNNYGYTF.

J is TRBJ2-2 and V is TRBV9; D is possibly TRBD2 (5 bases). Trimming took 0 bases from V and 3 from J, leaving 9 bases between them. Per germline, CDR1 SGDLS and CDR2 YYNGEE. The CDR3 contains 15 residues. CDR3 bases: TGTGCCAGCAGCGTAGTATCCGGGGACACCGGGGAGCTGTTTTTT. Encoded protein: CASSVVSGDTGELFF.

The V gene is TRBV12-3 or TRBV12-4, the J gene TRBJ2-5, with 7 bases fitting TRBD1. The CDR3 sequence is 14 residues long. The ends lost 4 bases at V and 3 bases at J; junction bases unmatched: 5. In DNA form, the CDR3 reads TGTGCCAGCAGTTACATGACAGGGAAAGAGACCCAGTACTTC. Encoded protein: CASSYMTGKETQYF.